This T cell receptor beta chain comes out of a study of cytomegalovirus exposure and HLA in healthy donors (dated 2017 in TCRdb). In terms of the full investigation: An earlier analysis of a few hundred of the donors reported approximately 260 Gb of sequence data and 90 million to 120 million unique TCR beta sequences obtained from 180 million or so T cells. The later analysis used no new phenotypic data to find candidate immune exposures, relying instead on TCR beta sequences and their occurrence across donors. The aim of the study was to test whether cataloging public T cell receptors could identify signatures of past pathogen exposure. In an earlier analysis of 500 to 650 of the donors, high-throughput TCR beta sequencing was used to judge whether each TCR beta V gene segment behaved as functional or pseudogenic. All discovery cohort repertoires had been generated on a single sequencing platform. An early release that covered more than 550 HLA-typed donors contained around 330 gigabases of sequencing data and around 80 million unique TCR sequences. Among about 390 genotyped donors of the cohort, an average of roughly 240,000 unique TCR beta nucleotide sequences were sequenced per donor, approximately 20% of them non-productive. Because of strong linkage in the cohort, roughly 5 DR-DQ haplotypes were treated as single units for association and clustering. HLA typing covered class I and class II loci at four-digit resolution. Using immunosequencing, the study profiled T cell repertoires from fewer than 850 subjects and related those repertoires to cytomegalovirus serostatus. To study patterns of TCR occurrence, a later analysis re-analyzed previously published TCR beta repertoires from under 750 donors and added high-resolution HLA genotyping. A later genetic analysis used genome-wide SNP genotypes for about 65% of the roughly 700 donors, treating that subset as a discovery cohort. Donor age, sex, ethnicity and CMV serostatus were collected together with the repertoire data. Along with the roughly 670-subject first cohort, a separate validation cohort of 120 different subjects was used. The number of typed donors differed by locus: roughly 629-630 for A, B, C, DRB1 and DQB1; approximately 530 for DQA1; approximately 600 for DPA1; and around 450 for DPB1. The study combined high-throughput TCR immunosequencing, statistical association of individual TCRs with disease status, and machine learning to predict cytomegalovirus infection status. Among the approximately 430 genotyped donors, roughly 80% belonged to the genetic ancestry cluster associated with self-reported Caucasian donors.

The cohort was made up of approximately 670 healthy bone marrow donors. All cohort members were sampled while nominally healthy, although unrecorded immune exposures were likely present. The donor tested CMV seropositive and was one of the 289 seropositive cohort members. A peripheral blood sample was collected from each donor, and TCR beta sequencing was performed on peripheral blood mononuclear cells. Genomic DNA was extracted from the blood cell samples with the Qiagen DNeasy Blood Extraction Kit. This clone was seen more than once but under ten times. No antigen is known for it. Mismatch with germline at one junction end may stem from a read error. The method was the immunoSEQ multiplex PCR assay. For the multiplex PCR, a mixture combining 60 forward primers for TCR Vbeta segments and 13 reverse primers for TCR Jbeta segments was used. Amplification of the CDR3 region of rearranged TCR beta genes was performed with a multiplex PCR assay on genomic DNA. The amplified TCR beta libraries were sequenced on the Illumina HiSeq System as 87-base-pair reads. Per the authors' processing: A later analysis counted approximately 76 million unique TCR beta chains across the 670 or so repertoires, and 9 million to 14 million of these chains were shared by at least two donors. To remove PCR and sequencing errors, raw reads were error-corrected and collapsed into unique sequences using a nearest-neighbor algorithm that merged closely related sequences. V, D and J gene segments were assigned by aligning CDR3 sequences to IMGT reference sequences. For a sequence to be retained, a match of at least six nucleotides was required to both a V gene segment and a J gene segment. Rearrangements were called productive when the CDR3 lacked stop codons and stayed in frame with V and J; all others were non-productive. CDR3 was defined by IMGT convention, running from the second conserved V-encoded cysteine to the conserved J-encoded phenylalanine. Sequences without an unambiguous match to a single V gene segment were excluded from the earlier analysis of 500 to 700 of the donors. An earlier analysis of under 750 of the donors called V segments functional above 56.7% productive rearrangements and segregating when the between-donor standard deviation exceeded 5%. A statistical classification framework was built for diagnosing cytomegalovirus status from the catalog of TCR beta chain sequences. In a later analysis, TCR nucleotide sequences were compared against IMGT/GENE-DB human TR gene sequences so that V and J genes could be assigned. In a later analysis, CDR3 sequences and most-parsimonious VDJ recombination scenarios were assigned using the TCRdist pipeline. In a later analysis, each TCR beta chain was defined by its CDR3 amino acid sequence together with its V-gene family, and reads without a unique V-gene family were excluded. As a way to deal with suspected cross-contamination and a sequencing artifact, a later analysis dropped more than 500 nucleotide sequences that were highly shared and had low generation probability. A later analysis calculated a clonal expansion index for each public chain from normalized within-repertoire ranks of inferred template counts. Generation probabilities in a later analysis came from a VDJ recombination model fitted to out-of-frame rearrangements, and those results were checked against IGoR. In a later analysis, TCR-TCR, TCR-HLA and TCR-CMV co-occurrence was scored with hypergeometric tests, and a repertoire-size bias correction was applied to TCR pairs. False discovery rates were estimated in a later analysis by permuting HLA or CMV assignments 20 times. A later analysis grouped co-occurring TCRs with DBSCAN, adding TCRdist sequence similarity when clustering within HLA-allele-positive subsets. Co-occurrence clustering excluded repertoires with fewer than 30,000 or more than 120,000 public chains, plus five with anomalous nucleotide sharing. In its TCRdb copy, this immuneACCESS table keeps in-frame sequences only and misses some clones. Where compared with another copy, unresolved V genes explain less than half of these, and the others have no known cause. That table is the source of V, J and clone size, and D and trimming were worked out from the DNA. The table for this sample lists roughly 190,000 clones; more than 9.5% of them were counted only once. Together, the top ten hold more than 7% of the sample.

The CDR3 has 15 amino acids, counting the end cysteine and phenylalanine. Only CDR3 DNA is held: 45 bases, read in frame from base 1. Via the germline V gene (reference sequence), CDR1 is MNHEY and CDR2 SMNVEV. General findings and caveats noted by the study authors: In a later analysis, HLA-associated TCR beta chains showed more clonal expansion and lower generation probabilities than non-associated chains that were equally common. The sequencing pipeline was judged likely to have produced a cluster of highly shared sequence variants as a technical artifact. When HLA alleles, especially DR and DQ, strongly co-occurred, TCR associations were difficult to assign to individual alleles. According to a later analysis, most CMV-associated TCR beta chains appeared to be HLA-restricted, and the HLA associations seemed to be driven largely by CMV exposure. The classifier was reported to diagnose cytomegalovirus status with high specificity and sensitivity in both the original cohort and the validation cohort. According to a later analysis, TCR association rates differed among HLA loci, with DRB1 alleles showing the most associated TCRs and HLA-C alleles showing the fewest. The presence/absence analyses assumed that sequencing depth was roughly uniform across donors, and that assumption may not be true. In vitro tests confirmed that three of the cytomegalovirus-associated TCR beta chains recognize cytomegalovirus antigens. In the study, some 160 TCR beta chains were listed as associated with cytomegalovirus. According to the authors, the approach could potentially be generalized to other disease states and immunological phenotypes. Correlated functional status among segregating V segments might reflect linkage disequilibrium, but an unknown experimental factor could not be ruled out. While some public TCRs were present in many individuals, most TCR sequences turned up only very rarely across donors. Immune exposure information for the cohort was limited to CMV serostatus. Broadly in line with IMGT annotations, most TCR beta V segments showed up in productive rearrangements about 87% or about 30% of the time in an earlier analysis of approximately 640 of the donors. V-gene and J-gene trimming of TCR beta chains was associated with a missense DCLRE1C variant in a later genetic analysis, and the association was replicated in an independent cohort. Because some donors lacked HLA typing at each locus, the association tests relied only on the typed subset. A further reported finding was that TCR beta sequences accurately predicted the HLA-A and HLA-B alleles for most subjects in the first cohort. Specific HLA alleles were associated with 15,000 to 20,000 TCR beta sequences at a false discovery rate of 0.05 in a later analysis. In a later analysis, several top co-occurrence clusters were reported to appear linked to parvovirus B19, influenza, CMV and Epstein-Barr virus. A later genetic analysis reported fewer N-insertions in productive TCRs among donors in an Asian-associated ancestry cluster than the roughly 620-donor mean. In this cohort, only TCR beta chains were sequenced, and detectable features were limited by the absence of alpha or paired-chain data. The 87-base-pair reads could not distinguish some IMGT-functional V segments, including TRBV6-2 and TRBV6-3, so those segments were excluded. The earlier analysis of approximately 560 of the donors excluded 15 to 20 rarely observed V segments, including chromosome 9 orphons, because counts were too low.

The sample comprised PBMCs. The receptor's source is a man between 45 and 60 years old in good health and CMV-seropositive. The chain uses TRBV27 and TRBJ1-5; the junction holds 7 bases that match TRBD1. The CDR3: CTSSLVQGTGQPQHF. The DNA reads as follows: TGTACCAGCAGTTTGGTACAGGGGACGGGGCAGCCCCAGCATTTT.